This T cell receptor (beta chain) originates from a study of Tregs in tolerant kidney transplant recipients. Related graft donors supplied nonmyeloablative bone marrow transplants, and mixed chimerism was transient. TCRdb keeps only in-frame clones here, not all; method: immunoSEQ multiplex PCR. The table lists some 57,000 clones, around 90% of them singletons. In its sample, this clone was seen once. This CDR3 has 15 amino acids. Germline CDR1 and CDR2: LNHDA and SQIVND (reference sequence). Trimming at V came to 3 bases and at J to 10 bases, leaving 6 bases not matched to a gene. V and J are TRBV19 and TRBJ1-6; TRBD1 agrees at 10 bases. This clonotype originated in a human patient who received a combined kidney and bone marrow transplant. The T cells may partly be graft donor cells. Sequences were derived from CD8+ T cells from blood (PBMCs), sampled 24 months after the transplant. CDR3 bases: TGTGCCAGTAGTATTCTGGGGACAGGGGAATCACCCCTCCACTTT. It specifies CASSILGTGESPLHF.